The clone carrying this TCR beta chain is classed as medium-sized. The patients had localized lung adenocarcinoma, a non-small cell subtype. This specimen belongs to a study of CD4 and CD8 cells across lung adenocarcinoma regions. V dropped 0 bases and J dropped 8; count of bases not matched to a gene: 4. The CDR3 spans 16 residues. Germline CDR1 is WNHNN and CDR2 is SYGVQD (reference sequence). TCRdb reprocessed the PCR reads with MiXCR, giving one entry per CDR3 protein. The data hold roughly 2,900 distinct CDR3 sequences, with roughly 49% observed a single time. Sequenced: CD8+ T cells from the center of a lung tumor. V and J are TRBV10-1 and TRBJ2-1; 13 nucleotides line up with TRBD2. The TCR sequence derives from a male donor with lung adenocarcinoma. The CD4 and CD8 labels of this study may be unreliable. In DNA form, the CDR3 reads TGCGCCAGCAGTGAGTCCGGGACTAGCGGGAAAGATGAGCAGTTCTTC. The encoded protein is CASSESGTSGKDEQFF.